The 22 T cell receptor beta chains presented below share a single source sample, sequenced in a study of Tregs in tolerant kidney transplant recipients. Recipients received nonmyeloablative bone marrow transplants from related graft donors, with transient mixed chimerism. The protocol was immunoSEQ multiplex PCR, while the TCRdb copy is restricted to in-frame clones and leaves out a portion. The sample totals 14,000 or so clones. Sample: CD8+ T cells from blood (PBMCs), taken 6 months after the transplant. The receptors come from a human patient who received a combined kidney and bone marrow transplant. Some T cells may arise from the graft donor.

Concerning this clone itself: Sequencing ends 3 residues short of the CDR3 end; the germline J gene provides the rest. The genes are TRBV2 and TRBJ2-7; TRBD1 aligns across 8 bases. Germline V gives CDR1 SNHLY, CDR2 FYNNEI. The CDR3 loop spans 12 amino acids. V lost 6 bases, J lost 6 bases, and 4 bases stayed unmatched. This CDR3 is CASRPTGVEQYF. The CDR3 bases that were read are TGTGCCAGCAGGCCGACAGGGGTCGAG.

CDR3 region: CASSLQGAHYEQYF. The sequenced CDR3 bases are TGCGCCAGCAGCTTACAGGGGGCCCACTACGAG. The chain employs TRBV5-1 and TRBJ2-7, with TRBD1 identical over 9 bases. The sequenced fragment ends 3 residues before the CDR3 boundary, so the rest is inferred from the germline J gene. CDR1 and CDR2 from the germline V gene are SGHRS and YFSETQ. The V gene end was trimmed by 2 bases and the J gene end by 3 bases; junction bases not matched to a gene: 3. The CDR3 extends over 14 amino acids.

About this clone itself: The sequenced fragment ends 3 residues before the CDR3 boundary, so the rest is inferred from the germline J gene. The rearrangement uses TRBV19 and TRBJ2-1; TRBD2 is a possible D gene (5 bases). V lost 4 bases, J lost 3 bases, and 13 bases lay in between. The germline gives CDR1 LNHDA, CDR2 SQIVND (reference sequence). The CDR3 totals 15 residues. CDR3 in amino acids: CASSRSGNFYNEQFF. The sequenced CDR3 bases are TGTGCCAGTAGTAGATCGGGGAACTTCTACAATGAG.

On this clone: The read comes to an end 3 residues before the CDR3 does, leaving the germline J gene to fill in the end. The chain links TRBV5-1 to TRBJ2-1, with 8 bases aligning to TRBD2. Germline V CDR1 and CDR2: SGHRS, YFSETQ. Losses at the gene ends were 2 bases for V and 6 bases for J; bases not matched to a gene: 7. The CDR3 totals 15 residues. CDR3 bases read: TGCGCCAGCAGCTTAGCGGGGGTCTCAGGCAATGAG. This encodes CASSLAGVSGNE. The whole CDR3 protein is CASSLAGVSGNEQFF.

For this clone: The read stops 3 residues short of the end of the CDR3; the missing end is completed from the germline J gene. This chain connects TRBV11-1 to TRBJ2-1, with D possibly matching TRBD2 (6 bases). The CDR3 runs to 14 residues. The V gene lost 2 bases and the J gene lost 4 bases, with 9 bases spanning the gap. Germline CDR1 and CDR2: SGHAT and FQDESV (reference sequence). CDR3 in amino acids: CASSLWDSYNEQFF. CDR3 DNA (partial): TGTGCCAGCAGCTTATGGGACTCGTACAATGAG. Complete variable domain (other parts from reference TRBV11-1 and TRBJ2-1): EAEVAQSPRYKITEKSQAVAFWCDPISGHATLYWYRQILGQGPELLVQFQDESVVDDSQLPKDRFSAERLKGVDSTLKIQPAELGDSAMYLCASSLWDSYNEQFFGPGTRLTVL.

The CDR3 region is CSARTGGAEAFF. The CDR3 DNA, read in part, is TGCAGTGCTAGGACAGGGGGGGCTGAA. This chain uses TRBV20-1 with TRBJ1-1, with TRBD1 identical over 9 bases. The read is 3 residues too short to cover the CDR3 end, so that end is filled in from the germline J gene. V dropped 3 bases and J dropped 6; count of bases not matched to a gene: 2. This CDR3 contains 12 residues. Germline V lookup: CDR1 DFQATT, CDR2 SNEGSKA (reference sequence).

In the case of this clone: From the germline J gene comes the end of the CDR3, since the read stops 3 residues before it. The chain is built from TRBV6-2 or TRBV6-3 and TRBJ1-1; 11 bases are a match to TRBD1. J was trimmed by 6 bases and V by 5 bases; bases with no gene match: 8. CDR1 MNHEY and CDR2 SVGEGT come from the germline V gene. The CDR3 totals 15 residues. This CDR3 reads CASSHPGQGVAEAFF. The part of the CDR3 DNA that was read is TGTGCCAGCAGTCATCCGGGACAGGGGGTTGCTGAA.

Worth noting for this clone: The observed sequence ends 3 residues before the CDR3 terminus, with the missing tail filled in from the germline J gene. The rearrangement joins TRBV5-5 to TRBJ1-1, with TRBD1 matching over 9 bases. The CDR3 runs to 15 residues. V lost 4 bases to trimming and J lost 1 base; unmatched junction nucleotides: 5. CDR1 and CDR2 from the germline V gene are SGHKS and YYEKEE (reference sequence). The CDR3 sequence is CASSLNRGRNTEAFF. CDR3 bases read: TGTGCCAGCAGCCTGAACAGGGGGCGGAACACTGAA.

About this clone itself: With the read ending 3 residues before the CDR3 end, the germline J gene is used to fill in that end. The rearrangement links TRBV27 to TRBJ2-2; D is uncertain. Per the germline V gene, CDR1 is MNHEY and CDR2 is SMNVEV (reference sequence). Deletions cut 5 bases from V and 1 base from J, with 2 bases between. The length of the CDR3 is 12 residues. The DNA read from the CDR3 is TGTGCCAGCAGTCGGAACACCGGGGAG. This codes for CASSRNTGE. The CDR3 as a whole reads CASSRNTGELFF.

Comments on this clone: Read data end 3 residues before the CDR3 end; the end is taken from the germline J gene. The chain carries TRBV19 and TRBJ1-1; D remains unclear. This CDR3 has 13 residues. Germline values: CDR1 LNHDA, CDR2 SQIVND (reference sequence). This CDR3 reads CASSVGGSSEAFF. Incomplete CDR3 DNA: TGTGCCAGTAGTGTCGGCGGGAGTTCCGAA. Based on the CDR3 plus reference TRBV19 and TRBJ1-1, the full variable domain is DGGITQSPKYLFRKEGQNVTLSCEQNLNHDAMYWYRQDPGQGLRLIYYSQIVNDFQKGDIAEGYSVSREKKESFPLTVTSAQKNPTAFYLCASSVGGSSEAFFGQGTRLTVV.

Points on this clone: Read coverage stops 3 residues before the CDR3 terminus; the germline J gene supplies the remainder. This chain uses TRBV29-1 with TRBJ2-1; the match to TRBD1 covers 8 bases. The germline gives CDR1 SQVTM, CDR2 ANQGSEA. With 7 bases clipped from V and 9 bases from J, the junction kept 8 bases outside the gene matches. The CDR3 runs 12 residues. CDR3 DNA, as far as it was read: TGCAGCGACACGGACAGGGCAGCTGAG. Encoded protein: CSDTDRAAE. The full CDR3 protein is CSDTDRAAEQFF.

In the case of this clone: Sequencing ends 3 residues short of the CDR3 end; the germline J gene provides the rest. This chain links TRBV30 with TRBJ2-2; D uncertain. CDR1 is GTSNPN and CDR2 is SVGIG in the germline V gene (reference sequence). The CDR3 consists of 11 residues. CDR3 DNA (partial): TGTGCCTGGACTGGGCCCGGCGTG. It yields the protein CAWTGPGV. The whole CDR3 sequence reads CAWTGPGVLFF.

A note on this clone: The read finishes 3 residues shy of the CDR3 end, and the germline J gene is used to complete it. The chain joins TRBV7-8 to TRBJ2-1, with TRBD2 matching over 12 bases. Germline-derived CDR1 and CDR2 are SGHVS and FQNEAQ. After removal of 4 bases from V and 4 bases from J, the junction contained 8 bases not matched to a gene. The CDR3 runs 17 residues. The CDR3 is CASSSPTSGGPYNEQFF. CDR3 DNA (partial): TGTGCCAGCAGCTCCCCGACTAGCGGGGGACCTTACAATGAG.

Concerning this clone itself: Read sequence stops 3 residues before the CDR3 end, and the germline J gene provides the missing end. V gene TRBV10-3 combines with J gene TRBJ2-2; the match to TRBD2 covers 9 bases. The CDR3 has 14 residues. With V trimmed by 4 bases and J by 9 bases, 6 bases remained unmatched. The germline CDR1 and CDR2 sequences are ENHRY and SYGVKD. Incomplete CDR3 DNA: TGTGCCATCAGTGGAGAAGCGGGAGGAAGGGAG. Protein product: CAISGEAGGRE. In full, the CDR3 is CAISGEAGGRELFF.

About this clone itself: The CDR3 is cut off 3 residues early in the read; its end comes from the germline J gene. V is TRBV6-2 or TRBV6-3 and J is TRBJ2-3; weak D call: TRBD2 (5 bases). Germline V lookup: CDR1 MNHEY, CDR2 SVGEGT. The CDR3 covers 16 residues. CDR3 DNA, as far as it was read: TGTGCCAGCAGTTACTCCGGATCCGGGGTGGTGGAGACG. It is translated as CASSYSGSGVVET. The complete CDR3 reads CASSYSGSGVVETQYF.

Notes on this clone: The CDR3 end is not reached by the read, which stops 3 residues before it; the germline J gene fills it in. The rearrangement uses TRBV7-6 and TRBJ2-1; possibly TRBD2 for D (5 bases). From germline, CDR1 is SGHVS and CDR2 FNYEAQ. With 4 bases removed from V and 0 bases from J, the gap between germline ends came to 10 bases. CDR3 length: 15 residues. The sequenced part of the CDR3 DNA is TGTGCCAGCAGCTACACGGGGAGCTCCTACAATGAG. Protein: CASSYTGSSYNE. The entire CDR3 sequence reads CASSYTGSSYNEQFF.

To note about this clone: Read coverage stops 3 residues before the CDR3 terminus; the germline J gene supplies the remainder. The genes are TRBV18 and TRBJ1-2, with TRBD1 as a possible D gene (5 bases). V was pared by 0 bases and J by 5 bases, with 16 bases between. This CDR3 region has 16 residues. The germline V gene has CDR1 KGHSH and CDR2 LQKENI. The CDR3 spells CASSPPTRGTEYGYTF. The part of the CDR3 DNA that was read is TGTGCCAGCTCACCACCTACCCGCGGGACTGAGTATGGC. The full variable domain, in which reference TRBV18 and TRBJ1-2 provide the parts outside the CDR3, is NAGVMQNPRHLVRRRGQEARLRCSPMKGHSHVYWYRQLPEEGLKFMVYLQKENIIDESGMPKERFSAEFPKEGPSILRIQQVVRGDSAAYFCASSPPTRGTEYGYTFGSGTRLTVV.

Regarding this clone: Coverage ceases 3 residues before the CDR3 finishes, and the germline J gene fills in the end. The J gene is TRBJ2-5, the V gene TRBV19, with TRBD2 as a possible D gene (6 bases). V shed 3 bases and J shed 4 bases, with 15 bases lying between them. Germline loops: CDR1 LNHDA, CDR2 SQIVND (reference sequence). The CDR3 consists of 15 residues. CDR3 DNA (partial): TGTGCCAGTAGTATGGGGGGTGGGAGAGCAGAGACC. As protein: CASSMGGGRAET. The whole CDR3 region reads CASSMGGGRAETQYF.

In the case of this clone: The sequenced fragment ends 3 residues before the CDR3 boundary, so the rest is inferred from the germline J gene. The chain employs TRBV29-1 and TRBJ2-1, with 15 bases fitting TRBD2. Germline CDR1 SQVTM, CDR2 ANQGSEA. The trim removed 7 bases at V and 6 bases at J, leaving 10 bases unmatched. CDR3 size: 16 residues. The part of the CDR3 DNA that was read is TGCAGCGCCCCCGGGACTAGCGGGAGGCCCGTCAATGAG. As protein: CSAPGTSGRPVNE. The CDR3 as a whole reads CSAPGTSGRPVNEQFF.

Notes on this clone: The read ends 3 residues before the CDR3 terminus; that terminus is restored from the germline J gene. The rearrangement uses TRBV5-4 and TRBJ2-2; 10 nucleotides match TRBD2. Trimming cost V 3 bases and J 3 bases; bases outside gene matches: 5. This CDR3 has 16 amino acids. Per germline, CDR1 SGHNT and CDR2 YYREEE (reference sequence). CDR3 DNA, as far as it was read: TGTGCCAGCAGCTCCCTAGCGGGAGTGTACACCGGGGAG. Translated: CASSSLAGVYTGE. The CDR3 reads in full as CASSSLAGVYTGELFF.

Note on this clone: The CDR3 goes on 3 residues after the read ends, and that part is filled in from the germline J gene. This chain connects TRBV7-9 to TRBJ2-5; TRBD2 might be the D (7 bases). This CDR3 is 14 amino acids long. The V end was cut by 5 bases, the J end by 5 bases, with 15 bases between. Looked up from germline, CDR1 is SEHNR and CDR2 is FQNEAQ (reference sequence). The CDR3 here is CASSRRGGPETQYF. CDR3 DNA, as far as it was read: TGTGCCAGCAGCCGTAGGGGGGGGCCGGAGACC.

With respect to this clone: The missing CDR3 end, 3 residues past where the read stops, is filled in from the germline J gene. The rearrangement uses TRBV24-1 and TRBJ2-1, with 8 nucleotides matching TRBD2. Germline V gene lookup returns CDR1 KGHDR and CDR2 SFDVKD. CDR3 length: 11 residues. The sequenced CDR3 bases are TGTGCTGCGGGGGGCTACAATGAG. It encodes CAAGGYNE. The whole CDR3 region reads CAAGGYNEQFF.